This T cell receptor beta chain was profiled in a study of blood T cell repertoires in COVID-19. Overall study context: The origin of the acute and convalescent COVID-19 samples was the United States, Italy and Spain.

Only in-frame clones appear in the TCRdb table, and some are missing; sequencing was by immunoSEQ multiplex PCR. The sample gives about 120,000 clones, 85% of which show up once; about an eighth is in the top ten. Germline loops: CDR1 MNHEY, CDR2 SVGAGI. The CDR3 has 14 amino acids. Trimming at V came to 6 bases and at J to 1 base, leaving 5 bases not matched to a gene. The sequence was obtained from a human donor in a cohort sampled during active COVID-19. The V gene is TRBV6-5, the J gene TRBJ1-1, with TRBD1 matching 7 bases. Sequencing was done on a sample of peripheral blood. This chain's CDR3 is CASSLDRRNTEAFF. The CDR3 nucleotides read TGTGCCAGCAGCCTGGACAGGAGGAACACTGAAGCTTTCTTT.